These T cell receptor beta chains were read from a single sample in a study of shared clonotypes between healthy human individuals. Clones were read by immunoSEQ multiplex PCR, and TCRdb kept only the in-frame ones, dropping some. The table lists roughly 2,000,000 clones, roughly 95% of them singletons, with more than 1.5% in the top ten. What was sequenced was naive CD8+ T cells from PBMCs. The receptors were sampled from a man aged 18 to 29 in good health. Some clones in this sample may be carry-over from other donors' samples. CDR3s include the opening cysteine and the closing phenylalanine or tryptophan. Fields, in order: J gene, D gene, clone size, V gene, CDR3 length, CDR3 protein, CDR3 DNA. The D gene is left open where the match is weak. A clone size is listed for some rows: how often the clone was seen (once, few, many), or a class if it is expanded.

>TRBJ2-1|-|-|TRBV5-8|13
CASSLYSVNEQFF
TGTGCCAGCAGCTTATATTCTGTCAATGAGCAGTTCTTC
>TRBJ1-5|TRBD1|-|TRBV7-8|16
CASSGPGQVANQPQHF
TGTGCCAGCAGCGGACCGGGACAGGTAGCCAATCAGCCCCAGCATTTT
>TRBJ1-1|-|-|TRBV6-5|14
CASSYLPENTEAFF
TGTGCCAGCAGTTACTTACCAGAGAACACTGAAGCTTTCTTT
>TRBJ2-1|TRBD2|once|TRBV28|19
CASSSLRTRAGYSYNEQFF
TGTGCCAGCAGTTCCCTTAGGACTAGAGCGGGATACTCGTACAATGAGCAGTTCTTC
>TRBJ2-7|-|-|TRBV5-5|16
CASSPSGRGASYEQYF
TGTGCCAGCAGCCCGTCGGGCAGGGGGGCCTCCTACGAGCAGTACTTC
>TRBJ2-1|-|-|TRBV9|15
CASTPEGVSYNEQFF
TGTGCCAGCACCCCGGAGGGGGTCTCCTACAATGAGCAGTTCTTC
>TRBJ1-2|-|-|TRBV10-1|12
CASSDSNYGYTF
TGCGCCAGCAGTGACAGTAACTATGGCTACACCTTC
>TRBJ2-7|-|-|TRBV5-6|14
CASSLMGAPYEQYF
TGTGCCAGCAGCCTGATGGGGGCTCCCTACGAGCAGTACTTC
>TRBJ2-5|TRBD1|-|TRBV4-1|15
CASTTNRGLGETQYF
TGCGCCAGCACCACCAACAGGGGCTTGGGGGAGACCCAGTACTTC
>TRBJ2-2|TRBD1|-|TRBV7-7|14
CASSKDRADGELFF
TGTGCCAGCAGCAAGGACAGGGCTGACGGGGAGCTGTTTTTT
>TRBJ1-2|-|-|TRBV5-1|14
CASSQEPSGRHYTF
TGCGCCAGCAGCCAGGAACCCTCCGGACGCCACTACACCTTC